This paragraph reports one TCR beta chain. This table comes from immunoSEQ multiplex PCR, and its TCRdb copy is limited to in-frame clones, with some not included. The table includes approximately 2.3 million clones, about 92% detected once. This record belongs to a study of shared clonotypes between healthy human individuals. CDR3 length equals 12 residues. The germline V gene encodes CDR1 SGHDN and CDR2 FVKESK. V lost 3 bases, J lost 5 bases, and 4 bases lay in between. The source is a man younger than 30 in good health. Some clones in this sample may be carry-over from other donors' samples. The gene calls are TRBV14 and TRBJ2-2; D unclear. The sample taken for sequencing was naive CD4+ T cells from PBMCs. As to subset: CD45RA+ positively selected. CDR3 residues: CASSQQTGELFF. CDR3 DNA sequence: TGTGCCAGCAGCCAGCAAACCGGGGAGCTGTTTTTT.